The T cell receptor beta chain described here comes from a study of Ad26.COV2.S vaccination and SARS-CoV-2 variants. Points from the study as a whole: Greater spike-specific TCR breadth was seen in vaccine recipients than in placebo recipients.

This clone was counted between two and nine times. Antigen unknown. Repertoires were generated with immunoSEQ multiplex PCR, while TCRdb's copy carries only in-frame clones and drops some. Found here are some 420,000 clones, roughly 90% of them singletons; the top ten hold 3.6%. Germline CDR1 and CDR2: MGHRA and YSYEKL. Trimming cost V 2 bases and J 1 base, with 12 bases left between them. CDR3 length equals 17 residues. Documented treatment: 15 to 20 received Ad26.COV2.S at low or high dose, single or two shots; 5 received placebo; per-sample allocation not given. The samples were gathered on day 63 after the first injection of vaccine or placebo. Immunization relied on an Ad26 vector, which expressed Wuhan-strain SARS-CoV-2 spike.

Sequenced material: peripheral blood, taken in a trial of Ad26.COV2.S vaccine versus placebo. The rearrangement uses TRBV4-1 and TRBJ1-6, with D uncertain. The clonotype comes from a person between 18 and 59 years old who received the Ad26.COV2.S COVID-19 vaccine or a placebo. The CDR3 protein is CASSQMSGISYNSPLHF. CDR3 bases: TGCGCCAGCAGCCAAATGTCCGGTATTTCCTATAATTCACCCCTCCACTTT.